This T cell receptor beta chain was identified during a study of blood T cell repertoires in COVID-19. Overall study context: Both acute and convalescent COVID-19 samples were obtained from the United States, Italy and Spain.

In terms of age and location, participants ranged from roughly 18 to 90 years and lived in about 25 US areas. The study assigned cohorts using participant-reported clinical history. Methods used by the authors: Amplifying reference gene primers gave estimates of nucleated cell counts. The method was immunoSEQ multiplex PCR; TCRdb's version includes in-frame clones alone and lacks a portion of them. V and J calls plus clone size are reproduced from that table; the DNA served to infer D and trimming. The sample holds some 460,000 clones, 70% to 90% seen once. Germline CDR1 reads KGHSH; CDR2 reads LQKENI. Trimming removed 0 bases from V and 0 bases from J; junction bases left unmatched: 5. The CDR3 loop spans 17 amino acids.

The source of this sequence is a woman aged 18-30 years with acute COVID-19. Sequencing was performed on PBMCs or T cells enriched from blood (not recorded which). The chain joins TRBV18 to TRBJ2-1; 7 positions match TRBD2. For the CDR3, the DNA is TGTGCCAGCTCACCACCCAGCGGGGCCCCCTCCTACAATGAGCAGTTCTTC. This codes for CASSPPSGAPSYNEQFF.